This TCR beta chain was recorded in a study of cytomegalovirus exposure and HLA in healthy donors. In the PCR, 60 Vbeta and 13 Jbeta primers were used. The repertoire was sequenced with immunoSEQ multiplex PCR; TCRdb's copy has only in-frame clones and lacks some. The sample contains under 150,000 clones, more than 60% of which appear only once. The material sequenced was PBMCs. This TCR came from a man aged 40-49 years in good health and CMV-seropositive.

CDR3 amino acids: CASSSRQTYEQYF. CDR3 nucleotides: TGTGCCAGTAGTTCCCGACAGACCTACGAGCAGTACTTC. The gene calls are TRBV19 and TRBJ2-7; D is possibly TRBD1 (5 bases). This CDR3 spans 13 amino acids. Trimming removed 5 bases at V and 2 bases at J, with 10 bases between. The V gene's germline CDR1 is LNHDA and CDR2 SQIVND (reference sequence).